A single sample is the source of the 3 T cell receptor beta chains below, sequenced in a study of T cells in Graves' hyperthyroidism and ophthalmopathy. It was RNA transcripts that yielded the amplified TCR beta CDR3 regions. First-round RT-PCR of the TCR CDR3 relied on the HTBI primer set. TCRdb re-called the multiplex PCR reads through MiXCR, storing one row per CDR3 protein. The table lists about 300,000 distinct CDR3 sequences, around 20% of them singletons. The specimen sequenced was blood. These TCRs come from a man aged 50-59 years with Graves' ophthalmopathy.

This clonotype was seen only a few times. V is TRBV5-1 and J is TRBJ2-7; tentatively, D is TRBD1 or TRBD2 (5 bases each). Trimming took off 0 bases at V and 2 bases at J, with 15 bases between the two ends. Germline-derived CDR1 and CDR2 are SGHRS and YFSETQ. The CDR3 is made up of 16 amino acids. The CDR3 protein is CASSLEPDPGPYEQYF. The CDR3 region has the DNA TGCGCCAGCAGCTTGGAGCCCGATCCGGGACCCTACGAGCAGTACTTC.

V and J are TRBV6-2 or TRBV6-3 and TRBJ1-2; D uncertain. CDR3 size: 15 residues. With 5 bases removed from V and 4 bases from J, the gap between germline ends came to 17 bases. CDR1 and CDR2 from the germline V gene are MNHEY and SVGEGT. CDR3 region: CASSVTSAGIYGYTF. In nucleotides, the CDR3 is TGTGCCAGCAGTGTGACAAGCGCAGGAATCTATGGCTACACCTTC.

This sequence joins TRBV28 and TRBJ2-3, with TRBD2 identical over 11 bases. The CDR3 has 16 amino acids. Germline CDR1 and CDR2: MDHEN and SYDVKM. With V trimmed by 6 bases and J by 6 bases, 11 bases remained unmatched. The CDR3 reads CASRSGSGRARDTQYF. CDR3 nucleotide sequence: TGTGCCAGCAGGTCTGGTAGCGGGAGGGCCAGGGATACGCAGTATTTT.